This is a list of T cell receptor beta chains from one sample in a study of shared clonotypes between healthy human individuals. Sequenced by immunoSEQ multiplex PCR; TCRdb stores in-frame clones only, minus some. The table shows more than 450,000 clones, with approximately 79% occurring only once. Input material: PBMCs. All receptors come from a woman aged 40 to 50 in good health. Some clones in this sample may be carry-over from other donors' samples. CDR3s include the opening cysteine and the closing phenylalanine or tryptophan. A D gene is named only where the DNA matches it firmly.

v_gene	d_gene	j_gene	CDR3aa
TRBV29-1	.	TRBJ2-5	CSVSGGSLETQYF
TRBV6-1	.	TRBJ2-3	CASSEGGSRGTDTQYF
TRBV5-1	.	TRBJ2-3	CASRQPRGSAADTQYF
TRBV25-1	.	.	CASRPPPGNRYEQYF
TRBV10-3	TRBD1	TRBJ1-5	CAISEVTGGRQPQHF
TRBV5-5	TRBD1	TRBJ1-5	CASSSQTGGGQPQHF
TRBV7-2	.	TRBJ2-3	CASSLDRFTDTQYF
TRBV5-1	TRBD2	TRBJ2-3	CASSFGSSGRPDTQYF
TRBV2	.	.	CASSALRQNYEQYF
TRBV5-1	TRBD1	TRBJ1-1	CASSLTGGADTEAFF
TRBV4-2	TRBD1	TRBJ1-2	CASSRTGDGYTF
TRBV7-9	.	TRBJ1-6	CASSQTGDSPLHF
TRBV30	.	TRBJ1-4	CAWNPGANEKLFF
TRBV2	.	TRBJ1-2	CASSDRWLVLGYTF
TRBV7-2	TRBD2	TRBJ2-7	CASSSAGGRPYEQYF
TRBV12-5	.	TRBJ2-7	CASGLVGGEQYF
TRBV5-1	.	TRBJ1-1	CASSLLGQGNTEAFF
TRBV14	.	TRBJ1-4	CASSRQNNEKLFF
TRBV18	.	TRBJ2-2	CASSPLGGSETGELFF
TRBV25-1	TRBD1	TRBJ2-3	CASSESTGTGATDTQYF
TRBV19	TRBD1	TRBJ2-7	CASRPPMATGKSYEQYF
TRBV6-6	TRBD2	TRBJ2-2	CASSYSPGLAVGELFF
TRBV7-3	TRBD2	TRBJ2-3	CASSLGQTSGNTDTQYF
TRBV10-3	.	TRBJ2-1	CAISDVRETPYNEQFF
TRBV6-1	TRBD2	TRBJ2-1	CASSDLAGGRDEQFF
TRBV6-4	TRBD2	TRBJ2-2	CASSRLAGDTGELFF
TRBV5-8	.	TRBJ1-1	CASRGRGYTEAFF
TRBV11-1	.	TRBJ2-6	CASSIGGLGSSGANVLTF
TRBV13	.	TRBJ2-5	CASSLGLARIGEETQYF
TRBV4-3	TRBD2	TRBJ2-2	CASSPLAGVPPGELFF
TRBV28	.	TRBJ2-3	CASSLSDQSTDTQYF